This T cell receptor beta chain was sequenced in a study of blood T cell repertoires in COVID-19 (dated by TCRdb to the early 2020s). General notes on the study: The collaborator samples originated in the United States, Italy and Spain and spanned the acute and convalescent phases of COVID-19. The prospective study material was composed of cDNA or gDNA derived from T cells, B-cell-depleted T cells, or PBMCs. The dataset comprised deeply sampled blood TCRbeta repertoires from subjects exposed to, actively infected with, or recovered from COVID-19. A freely available public database, intended as a resource for researchers studying the immune response to SARS-CoV-2, is where the repertoires were released. The samples were drawn from two sources: the first 160 participants of the ongoing ImmuneRACE study, and 950 to 1,500 subjects contributed by 6 global collaborators. Sample metadata almost always included a de-identified subject ID, COVID-19 status, age in years and sex. HLA class I and class II types, where available, came from metadata supplied by the sample provider rather than from assay-based typing.

Each collaborating institution followed its own protocols to collect whole blood in K2EDTA tubes. For TCRbeta analysis, collaborators shipped samples as frozen whole blood, isolated PBMCs, or DNA extracted from either of those sample types. TCRbeta CDR3 regions were amplified from genomic DNA by means of the immunoSEQ Assay, a bias-controlled multiplex PCR. The published analysis was carried out like this. Within the assay, amplification of reference gene primers was used to estimate how many nucleated cells each sample contained. Sequence reads were collapsed and filtered to measure the absolute abundance of every unique TCRbeta CDR3 rearrangement. Productive Simpson clonality was computed per sample as the square root of Simpson's diversity index over productive rearrangements. TCRdb retrieved this table from immuneACCESS and kept in-frame rearrangements only. Not all clones are present; in checked studies, unresolved V genes account for under half, and no reason is known for the remainder. Clone size and V and J calls were adopted from that table, with D and trimming inferred from the DNA. The sample table lists a few hundred thousand clones, approximately 85% of them with a count of one. Around 6.9% of the sample rests with the top ten.

This clone was recorded a few times. Its specific antigen is unknown. No base quality information exists; no much larger clone differs at one position. The germline V gene specifies SGHRS as CDR1 and YFSETQ as CDR2. The CDR3 covers 16 residues, taking in both the cysteine and the phenylalanine. The sequence is cut down to CDR3 DNA, 48 bases in frame from base 1. Trimming at the junction amounts to 0 bases on V and 0 bases on J, and the germline ends lie 12 bases apart. What the study reported, not specific to this receptor: Clinical and demographic metadata were provided uncurated, with the amount varying by source and participant.

The rearranged chain carries TRBV5-1 and TRBJ1-1; the D gene remains uncertain. This clonotype originated in a human donor in a cohort sampled during active COVID-19. The sample comprised peripheral blood. CDR3 reads: CASSLAVSVLNTEAFF. The nucleotide sequence is TGCGCCAGCAGCTTGGCCGTCTCGGTACTGAACACTGAAGCTTTCTTT.